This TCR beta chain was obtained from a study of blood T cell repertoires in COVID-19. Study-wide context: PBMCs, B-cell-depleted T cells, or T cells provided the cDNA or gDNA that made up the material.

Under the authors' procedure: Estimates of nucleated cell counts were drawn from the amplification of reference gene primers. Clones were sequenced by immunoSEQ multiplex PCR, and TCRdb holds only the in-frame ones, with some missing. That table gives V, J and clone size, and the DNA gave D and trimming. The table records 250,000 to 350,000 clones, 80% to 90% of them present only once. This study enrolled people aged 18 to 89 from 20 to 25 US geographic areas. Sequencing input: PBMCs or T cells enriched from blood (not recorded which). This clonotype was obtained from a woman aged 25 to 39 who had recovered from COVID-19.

The DNA of the CDR3 is TGTGCCAGCAGCCAAGATCCAGGGACTCAAGAGACCCAGTACTTC. Translated, it gives CASSQDPGTQETQYF. The chain links TRBV3-1 (or the pseudogene TRBV3-2) to TRBJ2-5; tentatively, D is TRBD2 (6 bases). There are 15 residues in the CDR3. The germline gives CDR1 LGHDT, CDR2 YNNKEL (reference sequence). The V end lost 0 bases, the J end lost 2 bases, and 10 bases lay between the germline ends.